This T cell receptor beta chain comes out of a study of blood T cell repertoires in COVID-19. At the level of the study: The United States, Italy and Spain were the sources of the acute and convalescent COVID-19 samples. T cells, B-cell-depleted T cells, or PBMCs supplied cDNA or gDNA.

Trimming shortened V by 0 bases and J by 0 bases, and 7 bases separated the two germline ends. Germline V lookup: CDR1 MNHEY, CDR2 SVGAGI. This CDR3 is built from 15 residues. Original analysis: The authors estimated nucleated cell counts from reference gene primer amplification. Some clones are missing from TCRdb's copy, which holds only in-frame ones; the method was immunoSEQ multiplex PCR. V and J calls and clone size are copied from that table; D and trimming were computed from the DNA. The repertoire holds more than 350,000 clones, with about 89% as singletons. Seattle's enrolled individuals joined amid active infection and were then monitored longitudinally.

Sequences were obtained from peripheral blood. This sequence was found in a woman between 25 and 40 years old with COVID-19, enrolled during active disease. V usage is TRBV6-5 and J usage is TRBJ2-3; maybe TRBD1 (5 bases). CDR3 DNA: TGTGCCAGCAGTTACTCGGACACGAGCACAGATACGCAGTATTTT. The encoded protein is CASSYSDTSTDTQYF.